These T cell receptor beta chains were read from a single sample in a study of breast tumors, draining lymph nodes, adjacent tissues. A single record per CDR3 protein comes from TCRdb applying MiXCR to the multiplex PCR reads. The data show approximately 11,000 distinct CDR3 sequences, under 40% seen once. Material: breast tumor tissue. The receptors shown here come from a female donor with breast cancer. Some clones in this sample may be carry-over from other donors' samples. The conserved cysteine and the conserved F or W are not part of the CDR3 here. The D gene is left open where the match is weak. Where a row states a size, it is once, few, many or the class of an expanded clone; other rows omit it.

CDR3 protein: ASSFGLYSGQGNEQY
J gene: TRBJ2-7
V gene: TRBV7-2
D gene: TRBD1
clone size: NA

CDR3 protein: ASSGTSGGATDTQY
J gene: TRBJ2-3
V gene: TRBV7-8
D gene: TRBD2
clone size: NA

CDR3 protein: ASTKEINTEAF
J gene: TRBJ1-1
V gene: TRBV3-1
D gene: NA
clone size: NA

CDR3 protein: ASGSWGQGWCVTQY
J gene: TRBJ2-5
V gene: TRBV12-5
D gene: TRBD1
clone size: many

CDR3 protein: ASSRWGGRQETQY
J gene: TRBJ2-5
V gene: TRBV6-5
D gene: NA
clone size: many

CDR3 protein: ASSIAGENIQY
J gene: TRBJ2-4
V gene: TRBV19
D gene: NA
clone size: few

CDR3 protein: ASSPKNFQETQY
J gene: TRBJ2-5
V gene: TRBV10-1
D gene: NA
clone size: medium-sized

CDR3 protein: ASSLGDEQY
J gene: TRBJ2-7
V gene: TRBV7-9
D gene: NA
clone size: many

CDR3 protein: ASSPGLVGQGANSGANVLT
J gene: TRBJ2-6
V gene: TRBV7-8
D gene: TRBD1
clone size: many

CDR3 protein: ASSQAGQVLSTDTQY
J gene: TRBJ2-3
V gene: TRBV4-1
D gene: TRBD1
clone size: many

CDR3 protein: ASSQDLGQGLDYGYT
J gene: TRBJ1-2
V gene: TRBV3-1
D gene: TRBD1
clone size: many

CDR3 protein: ASSQDRQGPDTQY
J gene: TRBJ2-3
V gene: TRBV4-2
D gene: TRBD1
clone size: NA

CDR3 protein: AISEWDRLTVSYEQY
J gene: TRBJ2-7
V gene: TRBV10-3
D gene: TRBD1
clone size: medium-sized

CDR3 protein: SAPALAGGPHEQF
J gene: TRBJ2-1
V gene: TRBV20-1
D gene: TRBD2
clone size: many

CDR3 protein: ANSIAPGAGTGELF
J gene: TRBJ2-2
V gene: TRBV19
D gene: NA
clone size: NA

CDR3 protein: ASSLGGGRRDYGYT
J gene: TRBJ1-2
V gene: TRBV7-9
D gene: NA
clone size: many

CDR3 protein: SASGYYNEQF
J gene: TRBJ2-1
V gene: TRBV20-1
D gene: NA
clone size: NA

CDR3 protein: ASSLLGGTNTGELF
J gene: TRBJ2-2
V gene: TRBV7-8
D gene: NA
clone size: many

CDR3 protein: SASGTSGASTDTQY
J gene: TRBJ2-3
V gene: TRBV20-1
D gene: TRBD2
clone size: NA

CDR3 protein: SALGLAGGEQF
J gene: TRBJ2-1
V gene: TRBV20-1
D gene: TRBD2
clone size: NA

CDR3 protein: ATSDSGSTGYEQY
J gene: TRBJ2-7
V gene: TRBV24-1
D gene: NA
clone size: many

CDR3 protein: ASSFDRAAYNEQF
J gene: TRBJ2-1
V gene: TRBV19
D gene: TRBD1
clone size: medium-sized

CDR3 protein: ASSQDSGSQAYGYT
J gene: TRBJ1-2
V gene: TRBV3-1
D gene: NA
clone size: NA

CDR3 protein: ASSRQGSSYEQY
J gene: TRBJ2-7
V gene: TRBV3-1
D gene: TRBD1
clone size: NA